A selection of T cell receptor beta chains follows, all from one sample in a study of vaccination and CD4 T cells after COVID-19. TCRdb re-called the PCR reads with MiXCR, one entry per CDR3 protein. The repertoire consists of 17,000 or so distinct CDR3 sequences, with about 48% occurring once and the leading ten covering roughly 13%. These receptors lack a known antigen. Material: CD4+ T cells from blood, cultured in vitro, obtained about 7 months after SARS-CoV-2 vaccination. These receptors originate from a human donor who had recovered from COVID-19. Each CDR3 is given with its conserved first and last residue. The D gene is left open where the match is weak. Size is omitted from some rows. Given values are once, few, many or a class for expanded clones.

j_gene,abundance,d_gene,v_gene,CDR3aa,CDR3nt
TRBJ2-7,.,.,TRBV6-5,CASSYPRDGYYEQYF,TGTGCCAGCAGTTACCCCCGGGACGGATACTACGAGCAGTACTTC
TRBJ1-6,few,.,TRBV6-1,CASSALRRDNSPLHF,TGTGCCAGCAGTGCTCTCCGCAGGGATAATTCACCCCTCCACTTT
TRBJ2-7,few,TRBD1,TRBV7-2,CASRDRVVGEQYF,TGTGCCAGCAGGGACAGGGTGGTAGGCGAGCAGTACTTC
TRBJ1-1,.,TRBD1,TRBV10-3,CATAGQANTEAFF,TGTGCCACAGCTGGACAGGCGAACACTGAAGCTTTCTTT
TRBJ2-5,few,.,TRBV7-9,CASSLASVETQYF,TGTGCCAGCAGCTTAGCGTCGGTGGAGACCCAGTACTTC
TRBJ2-1,.,TRBD2,TRBV20-1,CSARRESPGNEQFF,TGCAGTGCTAGGCGGGAGTCTCCTGGCAATGAGCAGTTCTTC
TRBJ2-5,few,.,TRBV6-1,CASTSLGGETQYF,TGTGCCAGCACCTCGCTGGGGGGAGAGACCCAGTACTTC
TRBJ1-1,.,.,TRBV10-1,CASSPVRGPNTEAFF,TGCGCCAGCAGTCCAGTCAGGGGACCGAACACTGAAGCTTTCTTT
TRBJ2-1,few,.,TRBV20-1,CSAQSGSSSYNEQFF,TGCAGTGCCCAAAGCGGTTCTAGCTCCTACAATGAGCAGTTCTTC
TRBJ2-5,.,.,TRBV20-1,CSARYGGGQETQYF,TGCAGTGCTAGATACGGGGGAGGTCAAGAGACCCAGTACTTC
TRBJ2-1,.,.,TRBV7-2,CASSSTRASQFF,TGTGCCAGCAGCTCTACCCGAGCATCGCAGTTCTTC
TRBJ2-3,.,.,TRBV24-1,CATSDRARTDTQYF,TGTGCCACCAGTGACAGGGCCCGCACAGATACGCAGTATTTT
TRBJ2-7,.,.,TRBV10-1,CASSGKRAGWQYF,TGCGCCAGCAGTGGGAAGAGGGCAGGCTGGCAGTACTTC
TRBJ1-3,.,TRBD1,TRBV24-1,CATSDDRAGNTIYF,TGTGCCACCAGTGACGACAGGGCTGGAAACACCATATATTTT
TRBJ2-7,.,TRBD2,TRBV15,CATSRGRAPEYEQYF,TGTGCCACCAGCCGGGGGAGGGCCCCGGAATACGAGCAGTACTTC
TRBJ2-3,large,.,TRBV19,CASSPTRADTQYF,TGTGCCAGTAGTCCGACTCGGGCAGATACGCAGTATTTT
TRBJ2-1,.,TRBD1,TRBV7-2,CASSPRRGTGSYNEQFF,TGTGCCAGCAGCCCTCGAAGGGGGACAGGGTCCTACAATGAGCAGTTCTTC
TRBJ2-5,.,.,TRBV7-8,CASSSTAQLETQYF,TGTGCCAGCAGCTCCACAGCCCAACTAGAGACCCAGTACTTC
TRBJ2-5,.,TRBD2,TRBV20-1,CSAREVAGGTRETQYF,TGCAGTGCTAGAGAGGTAGCGGGAGGGACTCGGGAGACCCAGTACTTC
TRBJ2-7,.,.,TRBV10-3,CAISERDPQWGEQYF,TGTGCCATCAGTGAGAGGGATCCCCAATGGGGCGAGCAGTACTTC
TRBJ1-1,few,.,TRBV20-1,CSATGVRGNTEAFF,TGCAGTGCTACTGGTGTAAGGGGCAACACTGAAGCTTTCTTT
TRBJ1-2,few,TRBD1,TRBV20-1,CSAWDREGYTF,TGCAGTGCGTGGGACAGGGAAGGCTACACCTTC
TRBJ1-2,.,.,TRBV6-5,CASSYSFAADYGYTF,TGTGCCAGCAGTTACTCGTTTGCGGCAGACTATGGCTACACCTTC
TRBJ2-3,few,.,TRBV7-6,CASSLEPRADTQYF,TGTGCCAGCAGCTTAGAGCCCAGGGCAGATACGCAGTATTTT
TRBJ2-1,.,.,TRBV20-1,CSAFSAEGDGSYNEQFF,TGCAGTGCTTTTTCCGCCGAGGGGGATGGCTCCTACAATGAGCAGTTCTTC
TRBJ2-2,.,.,TRBV20-1,CQGLQAVTGELFF,TGCCAAGGGTTGCAGGCAGTCACTGGGGAGCTGTTTTTT
TRBJ2-7,.,.,TRBV7-2,CASSLIEGYSYEQYF,TGTGCCAGCAGCTTAATCGAGGGGTATTCCTACGAGCAGTACTTC
TRBJ2-5,few,.,TRBV15,CATSKRGAQYF,TGTGCCACCAGCAAGAGGGGGGCCCAGTACTTC
TRBJ2-7,few,.,TRBV20-1,CSAREPKTANYEQYF,TGCAGTGCTAGAGAACCGAAGACGGCGAACTACGAGCAGTACTTC